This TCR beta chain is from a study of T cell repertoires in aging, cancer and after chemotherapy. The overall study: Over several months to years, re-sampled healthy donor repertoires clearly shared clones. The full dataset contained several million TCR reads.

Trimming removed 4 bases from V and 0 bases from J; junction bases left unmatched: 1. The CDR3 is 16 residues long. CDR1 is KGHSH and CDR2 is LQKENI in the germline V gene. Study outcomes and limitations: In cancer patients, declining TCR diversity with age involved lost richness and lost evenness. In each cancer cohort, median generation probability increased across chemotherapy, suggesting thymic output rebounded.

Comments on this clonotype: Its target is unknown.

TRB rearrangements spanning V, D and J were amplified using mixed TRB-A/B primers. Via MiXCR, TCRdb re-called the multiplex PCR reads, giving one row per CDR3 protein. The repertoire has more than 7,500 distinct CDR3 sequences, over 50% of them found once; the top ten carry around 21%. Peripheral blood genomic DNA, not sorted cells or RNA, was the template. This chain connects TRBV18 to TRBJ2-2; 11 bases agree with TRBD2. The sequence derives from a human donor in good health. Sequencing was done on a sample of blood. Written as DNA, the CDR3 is TGTGCCAGCTCACAGGGACTAGCGGCGAACACCGGGGAGCTGTTTTTT. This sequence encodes CASSQGLAANTGELFF.